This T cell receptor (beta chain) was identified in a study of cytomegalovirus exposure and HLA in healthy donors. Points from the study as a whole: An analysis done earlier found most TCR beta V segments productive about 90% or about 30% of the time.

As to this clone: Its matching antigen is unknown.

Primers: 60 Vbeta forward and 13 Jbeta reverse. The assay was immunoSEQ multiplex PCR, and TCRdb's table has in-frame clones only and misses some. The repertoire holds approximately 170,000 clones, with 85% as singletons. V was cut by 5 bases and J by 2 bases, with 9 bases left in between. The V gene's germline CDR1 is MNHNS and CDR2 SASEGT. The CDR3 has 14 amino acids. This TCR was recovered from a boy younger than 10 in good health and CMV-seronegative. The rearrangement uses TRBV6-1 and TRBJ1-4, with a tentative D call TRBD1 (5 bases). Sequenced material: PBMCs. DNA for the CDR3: TGTGCCAGCAGTCTTTCAGGGACTAATGAAAAACTGTTTTTT. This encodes CASSLSGTNEKLFF.